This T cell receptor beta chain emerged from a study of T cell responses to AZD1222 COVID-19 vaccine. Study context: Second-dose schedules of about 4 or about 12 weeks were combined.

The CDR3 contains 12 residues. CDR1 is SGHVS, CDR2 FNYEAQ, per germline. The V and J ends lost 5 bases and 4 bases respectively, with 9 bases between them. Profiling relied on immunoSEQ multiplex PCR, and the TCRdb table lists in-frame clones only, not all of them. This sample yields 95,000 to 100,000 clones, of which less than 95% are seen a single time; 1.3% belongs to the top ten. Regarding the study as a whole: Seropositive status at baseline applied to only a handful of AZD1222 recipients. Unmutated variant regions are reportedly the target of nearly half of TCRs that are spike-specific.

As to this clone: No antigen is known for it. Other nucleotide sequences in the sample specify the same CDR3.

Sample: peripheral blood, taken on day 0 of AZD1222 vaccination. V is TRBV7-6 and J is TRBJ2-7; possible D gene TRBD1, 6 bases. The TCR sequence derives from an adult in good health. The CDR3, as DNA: TGTGCCAGCAGCCCTGACAGGTACGAGCAGTACTTC. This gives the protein CASSPDRYEQYF.